This T cell receptor beta chain was identified during a study of immune evolution from preneoplasia to lung adenocarcinoma. Germline V CDR1 and CDR2: MNHNY, SVGAGI (reference sequence). This CDR3 is 15 amino acids long. Study-level points and caveats: Later-stage lesions appeared to have more T cells, more diversity, less clonality.

As concerns this clone: Its cognate antigen is unknown.

Using immunoSEQ multiplex PCR, the repertoire was profiled, and TCRdb retains in-frame clones only, with some absent. The table records under 4,500 clones, about 80% of them present only once. The sequence was obtained from a person between 60 and 80 years old with lung adenocarcinoma. This chain connects TRBV6-6 to TRBJ2-5, with 8 bases identical to TRBD1. Gene TRBJ2-7 matches the end of the DNA better, so the J call may be wrong. The sample was FFPE minimally invasive lung adenocarcinoma tissue. The CDR3: CASSYRTGKDHEQYF. For the CDR3, the DNA is TGTGCCAGCAGTTACCGGACAGGGAAAGATCACGAGCAGTACTTC.